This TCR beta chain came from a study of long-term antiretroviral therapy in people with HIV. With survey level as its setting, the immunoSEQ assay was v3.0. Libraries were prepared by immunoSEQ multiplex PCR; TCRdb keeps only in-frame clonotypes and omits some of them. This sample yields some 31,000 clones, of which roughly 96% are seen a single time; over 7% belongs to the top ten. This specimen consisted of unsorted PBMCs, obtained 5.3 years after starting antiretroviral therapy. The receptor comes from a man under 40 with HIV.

The CDR3 nucleotides read TGCGCCAGCAGCTTGGGGGCCCACAATGAGCAGTTCTTC. Its protein product is CASSLGAHNEQFF. The V and J genes are TRBV5-1 and TRBJ2-1; D not resolved. Trimming left V 0 bases short and J 5 bases short, with 6 bases between. The germline CDR1 and CDR2 sequences are SGHRS and YFSETQ. The CDR3 runs to 13 residues.